This T cell receptor (beta chain) was observed in a study of blood T cells in healthy people across ages. The sample holds a few counts of this clonotype. As yet, its antigen is unknown. Germline assignment: CDR1 MGHDK and CDR2 SYGVNS. The CDR3 runs 14 residues. V lost 3 bases and J 0 bases, leaving 8 bases between the germline ends. Each of the donors had roughly 9.7 milliliters of peripheral blood drawn into EDTA-treated Vacutainer tubes. General study results and limits: In these data, TCR beta diversity tracked strongly with naive T cell percentage.

The second PCR ran about 6 to 12 cycles with a sample-barcoded 5' primer and J-beta primers. TCRdb fed the 5' RACE reads into MiXCR, producing one record per CDR3 protein. The table includes about 630,000 distinct CDR3 sequences, more than 20% detected once. The specimen sequenced was blood. The TCR sequence derives from a man between 65 and 80 years old in good health. The V call is TRBV25-1, the J call TRBJ2-5; no clear D gene. CDR3 DNA sequence: TGTGCCAGCAGTGATTCCCAGTACCAAGAGACCCAGTACTTC. Translation gives CASSDSQYQETQYF.